This TCR beta chain came from a study of blood T cell repertoires in COVID-19. Some clones are missing from TCRdb's copy, which holds only in-frame ones; the method was immunoSEQ multiplex PCR. The data hold roughly 74,000 clones, with 84% observed a single time. Germline lookup yields CDR1 MNHEY and CDR2 SMNVEV (reference sequence). Trimming left V 10 bases short and J 1 base short, with 13 bases between. The CDR3 contains 13 residues. This clonotype originated in a man between 65 and 80 years old with acute or convalescent COVID-19. The chain joins TRBV27 to TRBJ2-5, with D hard to call. Sequencing input: peripheral blood. The CDR3 region is CATARVLQETQYF. CDR3 sequence (DNA): TGTGCCACCGCGCGAGTACTCCAAGAGACCCAGTACTTC.